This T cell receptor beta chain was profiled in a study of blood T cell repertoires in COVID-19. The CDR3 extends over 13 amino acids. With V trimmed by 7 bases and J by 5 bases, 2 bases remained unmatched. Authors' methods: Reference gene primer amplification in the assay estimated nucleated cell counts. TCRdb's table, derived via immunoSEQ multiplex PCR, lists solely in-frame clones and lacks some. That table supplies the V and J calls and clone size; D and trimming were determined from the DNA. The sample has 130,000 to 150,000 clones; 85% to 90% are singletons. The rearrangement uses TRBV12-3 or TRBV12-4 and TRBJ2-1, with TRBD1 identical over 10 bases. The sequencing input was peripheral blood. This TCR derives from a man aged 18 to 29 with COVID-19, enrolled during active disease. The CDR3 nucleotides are TGTGCCAGCAAGGACAGGGGGAACAATGAGCAGTTCTTC. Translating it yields CASKDRGNNEQFF.